Here is one T cell receptor beta chain with its context. Its antigen is still unknown. The V gene lost 2 bases and the J gene lost 0 bases, with 8 bases spanning the gap. The CDR3 loop spans 15 amino acids. Germline values: CDR1 SEHNR, CDR2 FQNEAQ (reference sequence). The PCR had 60 Vbeta and 13 Jbeta primers. As handled by the study authors: A later analysis tallied 80 million to 100 million unique TCR beta chains, around 10 million of them shared. Only in-frame clones appear in the TCRdb table, and some are missing; sequencing was by immunoSEQ multiplex PCR. V and J calls and clone size are those listed in that table; D and trimming were worked out from the DNA. The table lists 50,000 to 70,000 clones, approximately 80% of them singletons, with approximately 2.4% in the top ten. These data are taken from a study of cytomegalovirus exposure and HLA in healthy donors. General study findings and limits: Later examination showed HLA-associated TCR beta chains had greater clonal expansion than equally common others. A later analysis revealed that TCR association rates differed between HLA loci, peaking at DRB1 and bottoming out at HLA-C.

The chain uses TRBV7-9 and TRBJ1-3; D remains ambiguous. Sequenced material: PBMCs. The sequence derives from a female donor in good health and CMV-seronegative. CDR3 sequence: CASSLTRSSGNTIYF. The DNA for the CDR3 is TGTGCCAGCAGCTTAACCAGATCCTCTGGAAACACCATATATTTT.